The text below deals with one T cell receptor beta chain. The junction shows a germline mismatch at one end, possibly a read error. The data derive from a study of tumor-infiltrating lymphocytes in primary liver carcinoma. Looking at the study overall: Among the tumors, stages were T1-T3 N0M0 and sizes about 4 to 10 cm.

Germline V gene data show CDR1 as SGHAT and CDR2 as FQNNGV. This CDR3 contains 16 residues. It was unsorted whole blood that yielded blood RNA, and germline DNA was also extracted. Researchers generated TCR beta cDNA from approximately 0.55 ug of total RNA, relying on a constant-region primer. Three nested multiplex PCR rounds of slightly modified ARM-PCR generated TCR beta libraries. With TRBV1-TRBV30 forward primers and a C-beta reverse primer, the first two PCR rounds were run for nine to eleven cycles each. Each CDR3 protein is one row after TCRdb ran MiXCR on the multiplex PCR reads. The sample holds about 310,000 distinct CDR3 sequences; around three fifths are singletons and the top ten take 15% to 20%.

This TCR derives from a woman in her twenties or thirties with primary liver carcinoma and hepatitis B virus infection. The sequencing input was peripheral blood. This chain connects TRBV11-2 to TRBJ2-6; possible D gene TRBD1, 6 bases. CDR3: CASSERRDTGANVLTF. In DNA, the CDR3 is TGTGCCAGCAGCGAAAGACGGGACACTGGGGCCAACGTCCTGACGTTC. Full variable domain (rest looked up from reference TRBV11-2 and TRBJ2-6): EAGVAQSPRYKIIEKRQSVAFWCNPISGHATLYWYQQILGQGPKLLIQFQNNGVVDDSQLPKDRFSAERLKGVDSTLKIQPAKLEDSAVYLCASSERRDTGANVLTFGAGSRLTVL.